Listed here are 18 T cell receptor beta chains from one sample, sequenced in a study of T cells expressing NK-cell markers. Reprocessing the 5' RACE reads, TCRdb reports a single entry for every CDR3 protein and omits DNA. The table gives about 110,000 distinct CDR3 sequences; the top ten clones make up approximately 17% of it. The material sequenced was blood T cells: a sorted CD56 or NKG2C T cell subset, CD4+ or CD8+ T cells, or bulk PBMC T cells (not recorded which). The receptor source for this set is a woman aged 18-70 years in good health.

The chain is built from TRBV5-4 and TRBJ2-1. Germline V gene lookup returns CDR1 SGHNT and CDR2 YYREEE (reference sequence). This CDR3 has 13 residues. The chain's CDR3 is CASSLDRHNEQFF.

The rearrangement joins TRBV15 to TRBJ2-1; TCRdb picks TRBD1, but there is no DNA to check that call. CDR1 and CDR2 (germline): LNHNV, YYDKDF (reference sequence). The CDR3 is 12 amino acids. CDR3 loop: CATSGLGAQQFF.

The V call is TRBV30, the J call TRBJ2-2; TCRdb outputs TRBD2, but without DNA this stays unchecked. The CDR3 spans 14 residues. CDR1 and CDR2 from the germline V gene are GTSNPN and SVGIG (reference sequence). This CDR3 is CAWTGLTNTGELFF.

This chain connects TRBV12-3 or TRBV12-4 to TRBJ2-1; the TCRdb call, TRBD1, lacks DNA for checking. The CDR3 totals 12 residues. This chain's CDR3 is CASSHPPNEQFF.

The CDR3 spells CASSLDGLDSDTQYF. The V call is TRBV12-3 or TRBV12-4, the J call TRBJ2-3; TCRdb gives TRBD2 as the D gene, but with no DNA this cannot be confirmed. The CDR3 contains 15 residues.

The genes are TRBV4-2 and TRBJ2-2; TCRdb outputs TRBD2, but without DNA this stays unchecked. Per the germline V gene, CDR1 is LGHNA and CDR2 is YNFKEQ. The CDR3 consists of 17 residues. The CDR3 sequence: CASSQETLATNTGELFF.

The chain joins TRBV20-1 to TRBJ2-1. The CDR3 has 14 residues. Germline V gene lookup returns CDR1 DFQATT and CDR2 SNEGSKA (reference sequence). CDR3 region: CSAPTVRSYNEQFF.

The chain is built from TRBV7-8 and TRBJ1-4; TCRdb lists TRBD1, though no DNA is available to test this call. CDR1 SGHVS and CDR2 FQNEAQ come from the germline V gene. CDR3 size: 13 residues. The CDR3 sequence is CASSPAGDEKLFF. The full variable domain, rest sourced from reference TRBV7-8 and TRBJ1-4, is GAGVSQSPRYKVAKRGQDVALRCDPISGHVSLFWYQQALGQGPEFLTYFQNEAQLDKSGLPSDRFFAERPEGSVSTLKIQRTQQEDSAVYLCASSPAGDEKLFFGSGTQLSVL.

The CDR3 spells CASSHAPQQPQHF. The chain employs TRBV3-1 and TRBJ1-5; there is no DNA to check the TCRdb D call of TRBD1. The CDR3 is 13 residues long. Germline CDR1 and CDR2: LGHDT and YNNKEL (reference sequence).

The rearrangement links TRBV7-2 to TRBJ2-7; TCRdb's assignment of TRBD1 cannot be checked, as there is no DNA. The CDR3 contains 17 residues. CDR1 and CDR2 (germline): SGHTA, FQGNSA. This chain's CDR3 is CASSLAPGTGLTYEQYF.

V and J are TRBV12-3 or TRBV12-4 and TRBJ2-5; the D call of TRBD1 rests on TCRdb alone, since no DNA is present to check it. This CDR3 comprises 15 residues. This CDR3 is CASSLATSGGETQYF.

The chain uses TRBV4-1 and TRBJ2-5; TCRdb names TRBD2, which stays unverified in the absence of DNA. The CDR3 totals 19 residues. Germline V CDR1 and CDR2: MGHRA, YSYEKL. The CDR3 is CASSQGTDYGLDLQETQYF.

The V gene is TRBV7-2, the J gene TRBJ2-7; TCRdb reports TRBD2, a call that lacks DNA to check it against. CDR3 length: 12 residues. Germline CDR1 is SGHTA and CDR2 is FQGNSA. The CDR3 reads CASDSGNYEQYF.

The J gene is TRBJ2-1, the V gene TRBV7-3; TCRdb gives TRBD2 as the D gene, but with no DNA this cannot be confirmed. The germline gives CDR1 SGHTA, CDR2 FQGTGA. There are 19 residues in the CDR3. The CDR3 here is CASSLTWGLAGALEYEQFF.

This chain joins TRBV28 and TRBJ2-7; TCRdb's D call of TRBD2 is untestable without DNA. Germline V gene lookup returns CDR1 MDHEN and CDR2 SYDVKM. The CDR3 is 17 residues long. CDR3 loop: CASSPPGTSGRVYEQYF.

The V and J genes are TRBV5-6 and TRBJ2-1. Germline CDR1 reads SGHDT; CDR2 reads YYEEEE. This CDR3 has 16 residues. The CDR3: CASSFVSEGLESEQFF.

V is TRBV4-3 and J is TRBJ2-1; as DNA is missing, the TRBD1 call by TCRdb cannot be tested. Germline V gives CDR1 LGHNA, CDR2 YSLEER. The CDR3 sequence is 15 residues long. CDR3 region: CASSQGDGGAFEQFF.

This chain joins TRBV27 and TRBJ2-7; TCRdb's D call of TRBD1 is untestable without DNA. There are 15 residues in the CDR3. CDR1 and CDR2 (germline): MNHEY, SMNVEV (reference sequence). CDR3 residues: CASSLSGGAPGEQYF.